Below are 22 T cell receptor beta chains sequenced from a single sample in a study of blood T cell repertoires in COVID-19. Produced via immunoSEQ multiplex PCR; TCRdb's table is partial and in-frame only. Of some 110,000 clones in the sample, roughly 80% were seen once. The sample consisted of peripheral blood. The receptors here all came from a woman between 65 and 79 years old with acute or convalescent COVID-19.

The V gene is TRBV30, the J gene TRBJ1-1, with TRBD1 as a possible D gene (5 bases). Germline CDR1 GTSNPN, CDR2 SVGIG (reference sequence). The V end lost 4 bases, the J end lost 7 bases, and 16 bases lay between the germline ends. The CDR3 has 13 residues. CDR3 amino acids: CAWIFIRRGEAFF. DNA for the CDR3: TGTGCCTGGATTTTTATTCGTAGGGGTGAAGCTTTCTTT.

This chain uses TRBV13 with TRBJ1-5; D is undetermined. Germline V gene lookup returns CDR1 PRHDT and CDR2 FYEKMQ (reference sequence). The CDR3 runs 15 residues. Trimming shortened V by 5 bases and J by 5 bases, and 16 bases separated the two germline ends. This CDR3 is CASSTSLDRDQPQHF. CDR3 DNA sequence: TGTGCCAGCAGCACTAGCCTGGACCGAGATCAGCCCCAGCATTTT.

The table lists this clone with a count of one. The chain is built from TRBV19 and TRBJ1-1; 11 nucleotides align to TRBD1. CDR3 length: 16 amino acids. Germline V CDR1 and CDR2: LNHDA, SQIVND (reference sequence). V shed 10 bases, J shed 3 bases, and the junction held 13 bases outside the gene matches. The CDR3 DNA is TGTGCCACGAAAAGCCCCTGGGACAGGGGGGACACTGAAGCTTTCTTT. Amino acids: CATKSPWDRGDTEAFF.

V is TRBV25-1 and J is TRBJ1-1, with D unresolved. The CDR3 is 12 residues long. Per germline, CDR1 MGHDK and CDR2 SYGVNS. V shed 6 bases and J shed 5 bases, with 10 bases lying between them. CDR3 DNA: TGTGCCAGCAGAGCCAGCGCGACTGAAGCTTTCTTT. It yields the protein CASRASATEAFF.

V usage is TRBV5-4 and J usage is TRBJ1-5, with 10 bases identical to TRBD1. Trimming took 2 bases from V and 3 from J; bases not matched to a gene: 14. In germline, CDR1 is SGHNT, CDR2 YYREEE (reference sequence). The CDR3 loop spans 19 amino acids. In nucleotides, the CDR3 is TGTGCCAGCAGCTTTATAAATCCGGGGGACAGGGGCTTCAATCAGCCCCAGCATTTT. This translates into CASSFINPGDRGFNQPQHF. Full variable domain (rest looked up from reference TRBV5-4 and TRBJ1-5): ETGVTQSPTHLIKTRGQQVTLRCSSQSGHNTVSWYQQALGQGPQFIFQYYREEENGRGNFPPRFSGLQFPNYSSELNVNALELDDSALYLCASSFINPGDRGFNQPQHFGDGTRLSIL.

This clone has a handful of counts. The chain employs TRBV12-3 or TRBV12-4 and TRBJ1-1; tentative D call: TRBD1 (5 bases). The V gene lost 5 bases and the J gene lost 11 bases, with 18 bases spanning the gap. The CDR3 totals 13 residues. The DNA for the CDR3 is TGTGCCAGCAGTCTCTGGGACGGCGGGATGGCTTTCTTT. This translates into CASSLWDGGMAFF.

The chain is built from TRBV12-3 or TRBV12-4 and TRBJ2-5; D is uncertain. The CDR3 totals 13 residues. Between the trimmed V and J ends, which lost 6 bases and 2 bases, there was a span of 10 bases. The CDR3 sequence is CASRARPQETQYF. The CDR3 DNA sequence: TGTGCCAGCAGGGCCCGTCCGCAAGAGACCCAGTACTTC.

V is TRBV9 and J is TRBJ2-1; 11 bases match TRBD2. The CDR3 has 15 amino acids. V trimming: 3 bases; J trimming: 7 bases; junction bases outside the gene matches: 6. Germline loops: CDR1 SGDLS, CDR2 YYNGEE. The DNA for the CDR3 is TGTGCCAGCAGCGCCGCCGGGACTAGCGGTAATGAGCAGTTCTTC. Encoded protein: CASSAAGTSGNEQFF. Variable domain in full (rest from reference TRBV9 and TRBJ2-1): DSGVTQTPKHLITATGQRVTLRCSPRSGDLSVYWYQQSLDQGLQFLIQYYNGEERAKGNILERFSAQQFPDLHSELNLSSLELGDSALYFCASSAAGTSGNEQFFGPGTRLTVL.

The chain combines TRBV7-2 with TRBJ1-4; D is unresolved. CDR1 is SGHTA and CDR2 is FQGNSA in the germline V gene. CDR3 size: 13 residues. With 8 bases removed from V and 8 bases from J, the gap between germline ends came to 15 bases. The CDR3, as DNA: TGTGCCAGCGGGGAGTTAGGGAGAGAAAAACTGTTTTTT. Amino acid sequence: CASGELGREKLFF.

The chain joins TRBV7-9 to TRBJ1-4; D not resolved. The CDR3 is 16 residues long. V was trimmed by 1 base and J by 5 bases, leaving 14 bases between them. CDR1 and CDR2 (germline): SEHNR, FQNEAQ (reference sequence). The CDR3 bases are TGTGCCAGCAGCTTAGATGGGCGGAGGGCCAATGAAAAACTGTTTTTT. Its protein product is CASSLDGRRANEKLFF. Variable domain in full (rest from reference TRBV7-9 and TRBJ1-4): DTGVSQNPRHKITKRGQNVTFRCDPISEHNRLYWYRQTLGQGPEFLTYFQNEAQLEKSRLLSDRFSAERPKGSFSTLEIQRTEQGDSAMYLCASSLDGRRANEKLFFGSGTQLSVL.

This chain connects TRBV3-1 (or the pseudogene TRBV3-2) to TRBJ1-6, with D tentatively TRBD1 (6 bases). The CDR3 runs 15 residues. V was shortened by 1 base and J by 8 bases, with 12 bases between the two germline ends. Germline V lookup: CDR1 LGHDT, CDR2 YNNKEL (reference sequence). CDR3 DNA sequence: TGTGCCAGCAGCCAAGGCAGGGGTTCGCATTCACCCCTCCACTTT. Translating it yields CASSQGRGSHSPLHF.

The V gene is TRBV12-3 or TRBV12-4, the J gene TRBJ1-3; D remains ambiguous. CDR3 length: 13 amino acids. Trimming removed 8 bases at V and 4 bases at J, with 12 bases between. CDR3 amino acids: CASRSSSGNTIYF. CDR3 nucleotide sequence: TGTGCCAGCCGCTCTAGCAGCGGAAACACCATATATTTT.

This clone was seen a handful of times. The chain is built from TRBV6-2 or TRBV6-3 and TRBJ1-2, with D perhaps TRBD1 (5 bases). The CDR3 spans 16 residues. The germline CDR1 and CDR2 sequences are MNHEY and SVGEGT. The V end was cut by 1 base, the J end by 4 bases, with 16 bases between. The CDR3 DNA is TGTGCCAGCAGTTACTTCCCGCCAGGGAGGGGCTATGGCTACACCTTC. It translates to CASSYFPPGRGYGYTF.

V and J are TRBV5-1 and TRBJ2-3; tentative D call: TRBD2 (5 bases). The CDR3 contains 14 residues. Germline CDR1 is SGHRS and CDR2 is YFSETQ. Trimming took 6 bases from V and 3 from J, leaving 14 bases between them. This chain's CDR3 is CASMVSGGTDTQYF. In DNA form, the CDR3 reads TGCGCCAGCATGGTGAGCGGCGGAACAGATACGCAGTATTTT.

The chain carries TRBV29-1 and TRBJ2-2; D might be TRBD1 or TRBD2, each matching 5 bases. The CDR3 runs 11 residues. Trimming took 7 bases from V and 7 from J, leaving 10 bases between them. Germline V gene data show CDR1 as SQVTM and CDR2 as ANQGSEA. Here the CDR3 DNA reads TGCAGCGGGGGGAACGGCGGGGAGCTGTTTTTT. Translated, it gives CSGGNGGELFF.

The chain is built from TRBV4-1 and TRBJ1-1, with 9 positions matching TRBD1. Per germline, CDR1 MGHRA and CDR2 YSYEKL. The CDR3 loop spans 16 amino acids. With V trimmed by 0 bases and J by 11 bases, 13 bases remained unmatched. This CDR3 is CASSQDGGLGQGRAFF. CDR3 in DNA: TGCGCCAGCAGCCAAGACGGTGGTTTGGGACAGGGTAGGGCTTTCTTT.

This clone was seen a few times. V usage is TRBV18 and J usage is TRBJ1-4, with a tentative D call TRBD1 (6 bases). Germline V CDR1 and CDR2: KGHSH, LQKENI. The CDR3 runs to 16 residues. V lost 3 bases, J lost 8 bases, and 19 bases lay in between. CDR3 sequence reads: CASSPPGRGIGEKLFF. CDR3 DNA sequence: TGTGCCAGCTCACCCCCAGGGAGGGGGATAGGAGAAAAACTGTTTTTT.

J is TRBJ1-3 and V is TRBV7-9; 9 bases agree with TRBD1. V shed 5 bases, J shed 3 bases, and the junction held 5 bases outside the gene matches. CDR1 and CDR2 from the germline V gene are SEHNR and FQNEAQ (reference sequence). The CDR3 is 15 amino acids. The CDR3 spells CASSVTGGSGNTIYF. CDR3 coding DNA: TGTGCCAGCAGCGTAACAGGGGGCAGTGGAAACACCATATATTTT.

The V call is TRBV6-5, the J call TRBJ2-7, with 9 bases matching TRBD1. Germline lookup yields CDR1 MNHEY and CDR2 SVGAGI. J lost 1 base, V lost 8 bases, and 9 bases had no gene match. The CDR3 spans 15 residues. The CDR3 loop reads CASGPYRGQSYEQYF. The CDR3 DNA is TGTGCCAGCGGTCCCTACAGGGGGCAATCCTACGAGCAGTACTTC.

The gene calls are TRBV12-3 or TRBV12-4 and TRBJ2-1; maybe TRBD1 (5 bases). The CDR3 length is 13 residues. The ends were cut back, 7 bases at V and 9 bases at J, with 16 bases in the middle. Here the CDR3 reads CASTPAGRGEQFF. DNA of the CDR3: TGTGCCAGCACCCCCGCAGGGCGAGGTGAGCAGTTCTTC.

This clone has only a few counts. The rearrangement uses TRBV27 and TRBJ1-2; D is perhaps TRBD1 (5 bases). This CDR3 contains 15 residues. V was shortened by 6 bases and J by 4 bases, with 18 bases between the two germline ends. Germline V gene lookup returns CDR1 MNHEY and CDR2 SMNVEV (reference sequence). The CDR3 spells CASSTGVSTPYGYTF. In DNA, the CDR3 is TGTGCCAGCAGCACGGGGGTCTCTACACCCTATGGCTACACCTTC.

The CDR3 bases are TGTGCCAGTAGTATCGACAGGGGGGTCGAGCAGTACTTC. Amino acid sequence: CASSIDRGVEQYF. This chain uses TRBV19 with TRBJ2-7; 9 bases match TRBD1. The CDR3 is 13 residues long. CDR1 is LNHDA and CDR2 is SQIVND in the germline V gene (reference sequence). The trim removed 3 bases at V and 6 bases at J, leaving 3 bases unmatched.